This TCR beta chain was retrieved from a study of T cell changes during pregnancy in multiple sclerosis. The CDR3 is made up of 15 amino acids. Germline CDR1 and CDR2: SGDLS and YYNGEE. With 3 bases removed from V and 9 bases from J, the gap between germline ends came to 19 bases. The repertoire was sequenced with immunoSEQ multiplex PCR; TCRdb's copy has only in-frame clones and lacks some. The sample contains tens of thousands of clones, 80% to 95% of which appear only once. The sequenced sample was CD8+ T cells from peripheral blood mononuclear cells, obtained in the third trimester of pregnancy. The sequence was obtained from a female donor in good health, enrolled as a control in a pregnancy study. The genes are TRBV9 and TRBJ2-1, with D possibly matching TRBD2 (5 bases). The CDR3 region has the DNA TGTGCCAGCAGCGGATCCGGGGTCGCCCCGTCTGAGCAGTTCTTC. Translated: CASSGSGVAPSEQFF.